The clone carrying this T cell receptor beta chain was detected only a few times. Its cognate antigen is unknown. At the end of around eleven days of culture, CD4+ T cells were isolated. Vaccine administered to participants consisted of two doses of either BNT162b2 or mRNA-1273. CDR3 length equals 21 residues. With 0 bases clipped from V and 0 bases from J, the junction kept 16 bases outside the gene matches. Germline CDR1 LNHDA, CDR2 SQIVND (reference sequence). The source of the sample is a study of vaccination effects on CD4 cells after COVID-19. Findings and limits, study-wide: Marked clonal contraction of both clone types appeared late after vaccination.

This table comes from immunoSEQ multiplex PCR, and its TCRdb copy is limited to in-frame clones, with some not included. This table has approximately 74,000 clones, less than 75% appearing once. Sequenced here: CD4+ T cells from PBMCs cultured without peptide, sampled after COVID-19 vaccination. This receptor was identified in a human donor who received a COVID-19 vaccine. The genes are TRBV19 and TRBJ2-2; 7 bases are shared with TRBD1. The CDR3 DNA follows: TGTGCCAGTAGTATAGATGGCTACGTAAGGACAGGCGCCGCGAACACCGGGGAGCTGTTTTTT. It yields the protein CASSIDGYVRTGAANTGELFF. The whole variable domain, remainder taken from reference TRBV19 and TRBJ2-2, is DGGITQSPKYLFRKEGQNVTLSCEQNLNHDAMYWYRQDPGQGLRLIYYSQIVNDFQKGDIAEGYSVSREKKESFPLTVTSAQKNPTAFYLCASSIDGYVRTGAANTGELFFGEGSRLTVL.